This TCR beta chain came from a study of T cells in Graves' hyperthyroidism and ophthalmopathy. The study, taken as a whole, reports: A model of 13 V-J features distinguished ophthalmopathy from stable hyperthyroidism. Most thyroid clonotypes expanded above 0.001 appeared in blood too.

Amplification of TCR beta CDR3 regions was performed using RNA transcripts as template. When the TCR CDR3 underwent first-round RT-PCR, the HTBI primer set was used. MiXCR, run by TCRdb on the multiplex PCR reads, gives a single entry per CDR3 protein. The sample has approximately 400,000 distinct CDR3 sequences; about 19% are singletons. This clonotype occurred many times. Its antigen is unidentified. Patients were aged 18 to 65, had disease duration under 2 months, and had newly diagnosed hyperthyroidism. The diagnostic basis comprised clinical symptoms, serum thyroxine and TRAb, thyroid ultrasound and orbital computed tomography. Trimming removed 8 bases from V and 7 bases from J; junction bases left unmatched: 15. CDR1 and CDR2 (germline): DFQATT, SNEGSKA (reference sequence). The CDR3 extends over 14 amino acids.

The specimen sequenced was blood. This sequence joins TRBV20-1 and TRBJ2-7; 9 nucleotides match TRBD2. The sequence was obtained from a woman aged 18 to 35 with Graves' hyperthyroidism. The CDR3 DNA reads TGCAGTCGCCAGGAGCGGGGGGCCCTTGGGGAGCAGTACTTC. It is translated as CSRQERGALGEQYF.